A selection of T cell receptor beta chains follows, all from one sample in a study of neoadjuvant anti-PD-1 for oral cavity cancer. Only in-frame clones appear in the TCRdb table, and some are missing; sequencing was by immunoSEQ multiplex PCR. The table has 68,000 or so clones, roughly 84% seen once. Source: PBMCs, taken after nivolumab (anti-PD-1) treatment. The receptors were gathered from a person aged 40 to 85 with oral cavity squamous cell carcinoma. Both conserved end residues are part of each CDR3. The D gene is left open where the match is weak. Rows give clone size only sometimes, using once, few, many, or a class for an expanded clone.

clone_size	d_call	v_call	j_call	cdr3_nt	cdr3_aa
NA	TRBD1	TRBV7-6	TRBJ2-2	TGTGCCAGCAGCTTAGCTACAGGGGGGATTTCCGGGGAGCTGTTTTTT	CASSLATGGISGELFF
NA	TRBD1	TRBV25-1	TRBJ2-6	TGTGCCAGCAGTTATGGGACAGGTTTTTCATCTGGGGCCAACGTCCTGACTTTC	CASSYGTGFSSGANVLTF
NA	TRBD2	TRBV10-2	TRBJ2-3	TGCGCCAGCATCCCAGACCGGACTAGCGGGAGTGCTGCGCAGTATTTT	CASIPDRTSGSAAQYF
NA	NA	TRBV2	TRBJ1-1	TGTGCCAGCATGAGGGTGGCTGAAGCTTTCTTT	CASMRVAEAFF
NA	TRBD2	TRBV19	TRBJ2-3	TGTGCCAGTAGTATCGGAAATAGCGGGAGGGGCCATACGCAGTATTTT	CASSIGNSGRGHTQYF
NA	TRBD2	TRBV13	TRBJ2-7	TGTGCCAGCAGCTCGGGACTAGCGGGAGGGCGAGAGCAGTACTTC	CASSSGLAGGREQYF
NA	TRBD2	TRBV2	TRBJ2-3	TGTGCCAGCAGTGAGAGGACGGGACTAGCGAAGACAGATACGCAGTATTTT	CASSERTGLAKTDTQYF
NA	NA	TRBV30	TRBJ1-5	TGTGCCTGGAGCCGACAGGACAATCAGCCCCAGCATTTT	CAWSRQDNQPQHF
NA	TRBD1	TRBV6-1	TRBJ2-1	TGTGCCAGCAGTTTGACAGGGAAGTATGAGCAGTTCTTC	CASSLTGKYEQFF
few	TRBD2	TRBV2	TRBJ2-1	TGTGCCAGCAGTGAATTGAGCGGGAGTTTCGATGAGCAGTTCTTC	CASSELSGSFDEQFF
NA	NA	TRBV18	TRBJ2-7	TGTGCCAGCTCACCAAACCGAAGTCCTGCCACCTACGAGCAGTACTTC	CASSPNRSPATYEQYF
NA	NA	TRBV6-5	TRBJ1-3	TGTGCCAGCAGGCGGACCTCTGGAAACACCATATATTTT	CASRRTSGNTIYF
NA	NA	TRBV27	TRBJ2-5	TGTGCCAGCAGTTTATCATCTCTCGGTGGGACCCAGTACTTC	CASSLSSLGGTQYF
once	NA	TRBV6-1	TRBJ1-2	TGTGCCAGCAGTGAATTAGCGGCAGGGCCCAGCTATGGCTACACCTTC	CASSELAAGPSYGYTF
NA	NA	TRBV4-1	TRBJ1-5	TGCGCCAGCAGCCAACACCAGGACGGTAGCAATCAGCCCCAGCATTTT	CASSQHQDGSNQPQHF
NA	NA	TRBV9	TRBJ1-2	TGTGCCAGCAGCCCGGACACCTTCAACTGGGGCTACACCTTC	CASSPDTFNWGYTF
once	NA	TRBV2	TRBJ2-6	TGTGCCAGCAGGCCCTCTGGGGCCAACGTCCTGACTTTC	CASRPSGANVLTF